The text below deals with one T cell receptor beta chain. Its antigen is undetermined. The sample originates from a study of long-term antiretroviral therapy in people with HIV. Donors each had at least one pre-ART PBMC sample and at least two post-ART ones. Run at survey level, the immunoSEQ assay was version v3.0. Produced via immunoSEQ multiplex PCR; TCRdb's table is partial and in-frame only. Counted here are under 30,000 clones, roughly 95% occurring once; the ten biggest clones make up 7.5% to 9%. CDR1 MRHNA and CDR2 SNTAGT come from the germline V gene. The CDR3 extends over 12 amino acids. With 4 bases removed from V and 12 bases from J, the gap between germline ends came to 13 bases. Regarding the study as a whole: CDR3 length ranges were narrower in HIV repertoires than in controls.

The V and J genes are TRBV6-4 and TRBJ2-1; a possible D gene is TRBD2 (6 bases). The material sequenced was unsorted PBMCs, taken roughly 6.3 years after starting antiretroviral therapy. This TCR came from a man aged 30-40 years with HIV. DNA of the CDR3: TGTGCCAGCAGTGCAAGACTAGATTTGCAGTTCTTC. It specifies CASSARLDLQFF.